The rows below give T cell receptor beta chains drawn from one sample of a study of cytomegalovirus exposure and HLA in healthy donors. The protocol was immunoSEQ multiplex PCR, while the TCRdb copy is restricted to in-frame clones and leaves out a portion. The profile shows about 50,000 clones, about 77% of them singletons. Sequencing was carried out using PBMCs. These receptors were taken from a woman between 40 and 50 years old in good health and CMV-seropositive. CDR3s include the opening cysteine and the closing phenylalanine or tryptophan. D genes are given only for firm matches. Size tells how often a clone was seen (once, few, many) or the class of an expanded clone, and some rows leave it out.

D	J	size	V	CDR3	DNA
-	TRBJ1-6	-	TRBV7-2	CASSLEVAGWGSPLHF	TGTGCCAGCAGCTTAGAAGTGGCGGGCTGGGGTTCACCCCTCCACTTT
TRBD1	TRBJ1-4	many	TRBV18	CASSPGQDHSELFF	TGTGCCAGCTCACCGGGACAGGACCATTCTGAACTGTTTTTT
-	TRBJ2-2	-	TRBV6-5	CASSYNGLANTGELFF	TGTGCCAGCAGTTACAATGGACTTGCGAACACCGGGGAGCTGTTTTTT
-	TRBJ2-7	-	TRBV20-1	CSVSLSYEQYF	TGCAGTGTTAGCCTCTCCTACGAGCAGTACTTC
-	TRBJ1-4	-	TRBV25-1	CASSESEEREKLFF	TGTGCCAGCAGTGAATCCGAAGAGAGGGAAAAACTGTTTTTT
-	TRBJ2-3	few	TRBV7-3	CASTGSHTQYF	TGTGCCAGCACCGGTAGCCATACGCAGTATTTT
TRBD1	TRBJ2-3	-	TRBV7-2	CASSPGGGRSTDTQYF	TGTGCCAGCAGCCCAGGGGGCGGCCGTAGCACAGATACGCAGTATTTT
-	TRBJ2-5	-	TRBV19	CASSRQVRETQYF	TGTGCCAGTAGTCGACAGGTACGGGAGACCCAGTACTTC
TRBD1	TRBJ1-2	-	TRBV9	CASSVSPGTGYGYTF	TGTGCCAGCAGCGTCTCCCCCGGGACAGGCTATGGCTACACCTTC
-	TRBJ2-4	-	TRBV5-8	CASSFYRARGNIQYF	TGTGCCAGCAGTTTTTACAGGGCTAGGGGAAACATTCAGTACTTC
-	TRBJ2-1	few	TRBV1	CTRGSGGSYNEQFF	TGCACCCGTGGTAGCGGGGGTTCCTACAATGAGCAGTTCTTC
-	TRBJ2-2	-	TRBV7-8	CASSSRDRGGLWTGELFF	TGTGCCAGCAGCTCAAGGGATAGGGGGGGCCTGTGGACCGGGGAGCTGTTTTTT
TRBD1	TRBJ1-1	-	TRBV6-6	CASTRGTGVTEAFF	TGTGCCAGCACCCGAGGCACAGGGGTTACTGAAGCTTTCTTT
TRBD2	TRBJ2-3	-	TRBV4-2	CASSLSGGPSGDTQYF	TGTGCCAGCAGCCTGAGCGGGGGGCCCTCGGGAGATACGCAGTATTTT
TRBD1	TRBJ2-7	-	TRBV19	CASSRRDSPYEQYF	TGTGCCAGTAGTAGAAGGGACAGCCCCTACGAGCAGTACTTC
-	TRBJ2-3	-	TRBV27	CASGQLASTDTQYF	TGTGCCAGCGGACAGCTAGCTTCCACAGATACGCAGTATTTT
-	TRBJ2-7	-	TRBV5-1	CASAPRQHYEQYF	TGCGCCAGCGCGCCTCGACAGCACTACGAGCAGTACTTC
TRBD1	TRBJ1-2	-	TRBV30	CAWSPGQDVYGYTF	TGTGCCTGGAGCCCGGGACAGGACGTTTATGGCTACACCTTC
-	TRBJ2-5	once	TRBV18	CASSHDRVGGETQYF	TGTGCCAGCTCACACGACAGGGTGGGGGGAGAGACCCAGTACTTC
TRBD1	TRBJ2-3	few	TRBV12-5	CASGWTGEGTDTQYF	TGTGCTAGTGGTTGGACAGGGGAAGGCACAGATACGCAGTATTTT
TRBD1	TRBJ2-1	-	TRBV4-1	CASSQDVQGVYEQFF	TGCGCCAGCAGCCAAGATGTACAGGGGGTCTATGAGCAGTTCTTC
-	TRBJ2-1	-	TRBV11-3	CASSLRGNNEQFF	TGTGCCAGCAGCTTAAGGGGGAACAATGAGCAGTTCTTC
-	TRBJ2-4	-	TRBV4-1	CASSQDDGTKNIQYF	TGCGCCAGCAGCCAAGATGACGGGACCAAAAACATTCAGTACTTC
TRBD2	TRBJ2-7	-	TRBV7-2	CASSPSGTSGAEQYF	TGTGCCAGCAGTCCATCCGGGACTAGCGGGGCCGAGCAGTACTTC
TRBD1	TRBJ2-7	-	TRBV5-6	CASSFPTGVFYEQYF	TGTGCCAGCAGCTTCCCGACAGGGGTTTTTTACGAGCAGTACTTC
-	TRBJ1-5	-	TRBV2	CASSERRDQPQHF	TGTGCCAGCAGTGAACGACGGGATCAGCCCCAGCATTTT
TRBD1	TRBJ1-2	-	TRBV30	CACDRGASGYTF	TGTGCCTGTGACAGGGGGGCTAGCGGCTACACCTTC
-	TRBJ2-3	medium-sized	TRBV5-4	CASSGRGGESDTQYF	TGTGCCAGCAGCGGAAGGGGGGGGGAATCGGATACGCAGTATTTT
-	TRBJ2-1	-	TRBV25-1	CASSESNYEQFF	TGTGCCAGCAGTGAATCAAATTATGAGCAGTTCTTC
-	TRBJ2-7	-	TRBV5-1	CASSPTLSSYEQYF	TGCGCCAGCAGCCCGACACTGAGCTCCTACGAGCAGTACTTC
TRBD2	TRBJ2-7	-	TRBV5-6	CASSLGGGLYEQYF	TGTGCCAGCAGCTTGGGGGGGGGACTCTACGAGCAGTACTTC
TRBD2	TRBJ2-7	-	TRBV9	CASSVGSLAGPYEQYF	TGTGCCAGCAGCGTAGGGTCGCTAGCGGGGCCCTACGAGCAGTACTTC
-	TRBJ1-4	-	TRBV7-9	CASSPTGTNEKLFF	TGTGCCAGCAGCCCCACCGGGACTAATGAAAAACTGTTTTTT
-	TRBJ1-1	few	TRBV4-3	CASNRGWDTEAFF	TGCGCCAGCAACCGAGGGTGGGACACTGAAGCTTTCTTT
-	TRBJ2-7	-	TRBV6-1	CASSEAGRREQYF	TGTGCCAGCAGTGAAGCGGGCCGGCGCGAGCAGTACTTC
-	TRBJ1-1	once	TRBV25-1	CASSPLTRGAEAFF	TGTGCCAGCAGTCCTCTGACTAGGGGAGCTGAAGCTTTCTTT
-	TRBJ1-2	-	TRBV7-2	CASSHHGVLGYTF	TGTGCCAGCAGCCACCACGGGGTTTTAGGCTACACCTTC
TRBD1	TRBJ1-2	-	TRBV7-2	CASSDRGQIYGYTF	TGTGCCAGCAGCGATAGGGGACAGATCTATGGCTACACCTTC
-	TRBJ1-2	-	TRBV6-5	CASSYSGTPYGYTF	TGTGCCAGCAGTTACTCGGGGACTCCGTATGGCTACACCTTC
TRBD1	TRBJ2-7	-	TRBV7-6	CASSYTGTGDSRYEQYF	TGTGCCAGCAGCTACACCGGGACAGGGGATTCAAGGTACGAGCAGTACTTC
-	TRBJ1-6	-	TRBV2	CASRGLGNSPLHF	TGTGCCAGCAGGGGGCTGGGTAATTCACCCCTCCACTTT
-	TRBJ1-3	-	TRBV5-1	CASSPEQRQANTIYF	TGCGCCAGCAGCCCCGAACAACGACAGGCAAACACCATATATTTT
-	TRBJ1-5	-	TRBV28	CASIEKPGQPQHF	TGTGCCAGCATCGAAAAGCCGGGTCAGCCCCAGCATTTT
TRBD2	TRBJ2-7	once	TRBV6-1	CSSTSGNSYEQYF	TGTTCCTCCACTAGCGGGAATTCCTACGAGCAGTACTTC
-	TRBJ2-7	few	TRBV29-1	CSVEEDSPYEQYF	TGCAGCGTTGAAGAGGACAGTCCCTACGAGCAGTACTTC
TRBD1	TRBJ1-1	-	TRBV7-2	CASRRDRNTEAFF	TGTGCCAGCAGACGGGACAGGAACACTGAAGCTTTCTTT
-	TRBJ1-4	-	TRBV9	CASSNGGITEKLFF	TGTGCCAGCAGCAACGGCGGGATAACGGAAAAACTGTTTTTT
TRBD1	TRBJ1-2	-	TRBV2	CASRTPGQGAWGYTF	TGTGCCAGCAGGACTCCGGGACAGGGGGCATGGGGCTACACCTTC
-	TRBJ1-5	-	TRBV18	CASSSTRSNQPQHF	TGTGCCAGCTCATCGACTAGGAGCAATCAGCCCCAGCATTTT
-	TRBJ2-3	-	TRBV7-9	CASSFGIHTDTQYF	TGTGCCAGCAGCTTTGGTATACACACAGATACGCAGTATTTT
TRBD1	TRBJ1-5	-	TRBV30	CAWSIGTGANQPQHF	TGTGCCTGGTCTATAGGGACAGGGGCCAATCAGCCCCAGCATTTT
-	TRBJ2-5	-	TRBV10-3	CAISESRETQYF	TGTGCCATCAGTGAGTCGAGAGAGACCCAGTACTTC
-	TRBJ2-7	-	TRBV15	CATSKVSGSSYEQYF	TGTGCCACCAGCAAAGTTAGCGGCTCCTCCTACGAGCAGTACTTC
-	TRBJ1-1	-	TRBV19	CASSSLQVMNTEAFF	TGTGCCAGTAGTTCGCTACAGGTCATGAACACTGAAGCTTTCTTT
TRBD1	TRBJ2-7	-	TRBV5-1	CASSLWQGDDHEQYF	TGCGCCAGCAGCTTGTGGCAGGGGGATGACCACGAGCAGTACTTC
-	TRBJ1-1	-	TRBV19	CASSQPAVMNTEAFF	TGTGCCAGTAGTCAGCCGGCGGTCATGAACACTGAAGCTTTCTTT
-	TRBJ1-2	-	TRBV27	CASSLSTGYGYTF	TGTGCCAGCAGTTTATCTACAGGGTATGGCTACACCTTC
TRBD2	TRBJ2-1	-	TRBV7-3	CASSVTSAANEQFF	TGTGCCAGCAGCGTGACTAGCGCCGCCAATGAGCAGTTCTTC
TRBD1	TRBJ2-7	-	TRBV19	CASRTRDSYEQYF	TGTGCCAGCAGAACAAGGGACAGCTACGAGCAGTACTTC
-	TRBJ2-3	-	TRBV30	CAWSSAPRGGVARTQYF	TGTGCCTGGAGTTCGGCCCCTAGGGGGGGGGTCGCCCGGACGCAGTATTTT